Listed below are T cell receptor beta chains from one sample, sequenced in a study of CD8 T cells in Susac syndrome. Using its own MiXCR run on the immunoSEQ multiplex PCR reads, TCRdb lists one record per CDR3 protein. The table has about 150,000 distinct CDR3 sequences, 85% to 95% seen once; the top ten hold 0.16%. The sequencing input was CD4+ T cells from PBMCs. Receptors were obtained from a human donor with Susac syndrome. Both conserved end residues are part of each CDR3. The order of the fields is V gene, clone size, CDR3 length, D gene, J gene, CDR3 DNA, CDR3 protein. A D gene is named only where the DNA matches it firmly. Size tells how often a clone was seen (once, few, many) or the class of an expanded clone, and some rows leave it out.

TRBV7-3	.	14	.	TRBJ1-1	TGTGCCAGCAGCCTAGCGGGGGGGCAAACTGAAGCTTTCTTT	CASSLAGGQTEAFF
TRBV29-1	few	11	TRBD1	TRBJ1-1	TGCAGCGGCACAGGGGGCACTGAAGCTTTCTTT	CSGTGGTEAFF
TRBV3-1	.	15	TRBD2	TRBJ2-1	TGTGCCAGCAGCGCGGGACTAGACTCCTACAATGAGCAGTTCTTC	CASSAGLDSYNEQFF
TRBV20-1	.	13	TRBD2	TRBJ2-1	TGCAGTGCCCTGGGAGGGACTAGAAATGAGCAGTTCTTC	CSALGGTRNEQFF
TRBV7-2	few	14	.	TRBJ2-5	TGTGCCAGCAGCTTAGCTACCGGGCAAGAGACCCAGTACTTC	CASSLATGQETQYF
TRBV29-1	.	12	.	TRBJ2-7	TGCAGCGTTGGGAGGCCACCATACGAGCAGTACTTC	CSVGRPPYEQYF
TRBV15	.	15	.	TRBJ2-1	TGTGCCACCAGCAGAGCTGGCTCCAGGGACAATGAGCAGTTCTTC	CATSRAGSRDNEQFF
TRBV5-4	.	15	.	TRBJ2-1	TGTGCCAGCAGCCCCGGGGACGGCAGCTACAATGAGCAGTTCTTC	CASSPGDGSYNEQFF
TRBV5-4	.	17	.	TRBJ2-3	TGTGCCAGCAGCTTGAGGCGCGGCGGCGCTAGCACAGATACGCAGTATTTT	CASSLRRGGASTDTQYF
TRBV20-1	.	13	.	TRBJ2-5	TGCAGTGCTAGAGGGACAACTCAAGAGACCCAGTACTTC	CSARGTTQETQYF
TRBV19	.	16	TRBD1	TRBJ2-1	TGTGCCAGTAGTATTGTCACCGGGACAGGGTCAGTTGAGCAGTTCTTC	CASSIVTGTGSVEQFF
TRBV20-1	.	14	.	TRBJ1-1	TGCAGTCTATTCGCGGGGGGGATGAACACTGAAGCTTTCTTT	CSLFAGGMNTEAFF
TRBV6-5	.	14	.	TRBJ1-5	TGTGCCAGCAGTCACAGGGTTAGCAATCAGCCCCAGCATTTT	CASSHRVSNQPQHF
TRBV7-2	.	16	.	TRBJ2-3	TGTGCCAGCAGCTTAGGCTCTCCGGGGGCGAGAGATACGCAGTATTTT	CASSLGSPGARDTQYF
TRBV29-1	.	12	TRBD1	TRBJ2-7	TGCAGCGTACACAGGGGGCCCTACGAGCAGTACTTC	CSVHRGPYEQYF
TRBV21-1	.	10	.	TRBJ2-7	TGTGCCAGCAGCACAGGCGAGCAGTACTTC	CASSTGEQYF
TRBV6-6	.	13	.	TRBJ2-2	TGTGCCAGCAGCTACCTGAACACCGGGGAGCTGTTTTTT	CASSYLNTGELFF
TRBV5-1	.	15	.	TRBJ2-2	TGCGCCAGCAGCTTGATTGGTTCGGAGACCGGGGAGCTGTTTTTT	CASSLIGSETGELFF
TRBV2	.	16	.	TRBJ2-7	TGTGCCAGCAGTGATCTTATAGCCCTTAGCTCCTACGAGCAGTACTTC	CASSDLIALSSYEQYF
TRBV15	.	15	TRBD1	TRBJ2-7	TGTGCCACCAGCAAGAACCGACAGGGATCCTACGAGCAGTACTTC	CATSKNRQGSYEQYF
TRBV20-1	.	14	.	TRBJ1-1	TGCAGTGCCAGAGGACAGTCATTGAACACTGAAGCTTTCTTT	CSARGQSLNTEAFF
TRBV4-1	.	15	.	TRBJ2-7	TGCGCCAGCAGCCAAGTTTTCCCACATCTCTACGAGCAGTACTTC	CASSQVFPHLYEQYF
TRBV9	.	15	TRBD2	TRBJ2-3	TGTGCCAGCAGCGTAGGCAGCGGGGGGACAGATACGCAGTATTTT	CASSVGSGGTDTQYF
TRBV27	.	13	.	TRBJ2-3	TGTGCCAGCAGCCTTCAGGGTTGGGATACGCAGTATTTT	CASSLQGWDTQYF
TRBV9	.	17	TRBD1	TRBJ2-5	TGTGCCAGCAGCGCCTATGGGGACAGGGTGGTCGGAGAGACCCAGTACTTC	CASSAYGDRVVGETQYF
TRBV12-3/TRBV12-4	.	11	.	TRBJ1-6	TGTGCCAGCATGAAATACCCAGCCCTCCACTTT	CASMKYPALHF
TRBV25-1	.	13	.	TRBJ1-1	TGTGCCAGCAGAGGACAGCTCTCTACTGAAGCTTTCTTT	CASRGQLSTEAFF
TRBV5-1	.	13	TRBD1	TRBJ1-6	TGCGCCAGCAGCAACGGACAGGATTCACCCCTCCACTTT	CASSNGQDSPLHF
TRBV7-2	.	14	.	TRBJ2-1	TGTGCCAGCAGCTTTTCATCCGGATCCAATGAGCAGTTCTTC	CASSFSSGSNEQFF
TRBV11-1	.	14	.	TRBJ1-1	TGTGCCAGCAGCGTGGGAAGGGTCGGCACTGAAGCTTTCTTT	CASSVGRVGTEAFF
TRBV12-3/TRBV12-4	.	18	.	TRBJ2-3	TGTGCCAGCAGTTTAATCGCCCGGGTAACAACTAGCACAGATACGCAGTATTTT	CASSLIARVTTSTDTQYF
TRBV6-1	.	15	.	TRBJ2-1	TGTGCCAGCAAGGCCGGGTTGGGAGCCTACAATGAGCAGTTCTTC	CASKAGLGAYNEQFF
TRBV9	.	18	.	TRBJ1-2	TGTGCCAGCAGCTCCCGCGGGGCAGGGTTGGAGAAAGACTATGGCTACACCTTC	CASSSRGAGLEKDYGYTF
TRBV5-4	.	14	.	TRBJ2-6	TGTGCCAGCAGCTTAGCAGCCGGGGCCAACGTCCTGACTTTC	CASSLAAGANVLTF
TRBV7-7	.	17	.	TRBJ2-5	TGTGCCAGCAGCTCGATGAGGGGACAAGAGGTCCAAGAGACCCAGTACTTC	CASSSMRGQEVQETQYF
TRBV11-2	.	15	TRBD1	TRBJ2-5	TGTGCCAGCAGCATCGGGACAGGGGACCAAGAGACCCAGTACTTC	CASSIGTGDQETQYF
TRBV5-6	.	12	.	TRBJ2-7	TGTGCCAGCAGCTTGGAGCCGAGGGAGCAGTACTTC	CASSLEPREQYF
TRBV5-1	.	13	.	TRBJ2-7	TGCGCCAGCAGCTTATCCGGGGTCCACGAGCAGTACTTC	CASSLSGVHEQYF
TRBV5-8	.	13	.	TRBJ1-2	TGTGCCAGCAGCTTGGTTTCGGGTAATCGCTACACCTTC	CASSLVSGNRYTF
TRBV20-1	.	9	.	TRBJ1-1	TGCAGAGGGGGGACTGAAGCTTTCTTT	CRGGTEAFF
TRBV29-1	.	13	TRBD2	TRBJ2-5	TGCAGCGGGACTAGCGGGGGCCAAGAGACCCAGTACTTC	CSGTSGGQETQYF
TRBV29-1	.	12	.	TRBJ1-2	TGCAGCGTTGAGTGGCAGGGCCATGGCTACACCTTC	CSVEWQGHGYTF
TRBV20-1	.	14	TRBD1	TRBJ2-5	TGCAGTGCCCGGGACAGGGCTTATCAAGAGACCCAGTACTTC	CSARDRAYQETQYF
TRBV29-1	.	12	.	TRBJ1-5	TGCAGCGTCCAGAAGGGAAATCAGCCCCAGCATTTT	CSVQKGNQPQHF
TRBV4-1	.	17	.	TRBJ1-2	TGCGCCAGCAGCCAAGAGTCGGCGGCCGCTTGGAGCTATGGCTACACCTTC	CASSQESAAAWSYGYTF
TRBV18	few	14	.	TRBJ1-2	TGTGCCAGCTCACCCCCGACAGGACGCTATGGCTACACCTTC	CASSPPTGRYGYTF
TRBV9	.	14	.	TRBJ2-1	TGTGCCAGCAGCGCGCGAGGGTCAGGGAATGAGCAGTTCTTC	CASSARGSGNEQFF
TRBV5-1	once	12	.	TRBJ2-1	TGCGCCAGCCGCCGTCAAGACAATGAGCAGTTCTTC	CASRRQDNEQFF
TRBV19	.	14	.	TRBJ1-5	TGTGCCAGTAGCGACAGTGGCGCGGGTCAGCCCCAGCATTTT	CASSDSGAGQPQHF
TRBV12-5	.	12	.	TRBJ1-5	TGTGCTAGTGGGGCAGGGGAACAGCCCCAGCATTTT	CASGAGEQPQHF
TRBV12-3/TRBV12-4	.	16	TRBD1	TRBJ1-2	TGTGCCAGCAGCCTAAACGTAGGACAGGGTAGTCGTGGCTACACCTTC	CASSLNVGQGSRGYTF
TRBV5-1	.	14	.	TRBJ1-2	TGCGCCAGCAGCTTGGAAGGCAGCCGGTATGGCTACACCTTC	CASSLEGSRYGYTF